This entry lists 7 T cell receptor beta chains sequenced from one sample in a study of blood T cell repertoires in COVID-19. TCRdb's copy holds only in-frame clones and misses some; the assay was immunoSEQ multiplex PCR. The repertoire holds some 200,000 clones, roughly nine tenths seen once, with approximately 9.9% in the top ten. The specimen was peripheral blood. The receptors here all came from a woman aged 55-70 years with COVID-19, enrolled during active disease.

The rearrangement joins TRBV9 to TRBJ2-7; perhaps TRBD1 as D (5 bases). The CDR3 has 12 amino acids. Germline assignment: CDR1 SGDLS and CDR2 YYNGEE. The V and J ends lost 4 bases and 3 bases respectively, with 8 bases between them. This CDR3 is CASSTDSYEQYF. As DNA, the CDR3 is TGTGCCAGCAGCACTGACAGCTACGAGCAGTACTTC. Combining the CDR3 with reference TRBV9 and TRBJ2-7 gives the whole variable domain DSGVTQTPKHLITATGQRVTLRCSPRSGDLSVYWYQQSLDQGLQFLIQYYNGEERAKGNILERFSAQQFPDLHSELNLSSLELGDSALYFCASSTDSYEQYFGPGTRLTVT.

The chain has TRBV11-2 and TRBJ2-1, with 10 bases aligning to TRBD2. CDR3 size: 17 residues. CDR1 and CDR2 (germline): SGHAT, FQNNGV. Trimming at V came to 4 bases and at J to 10 bases, leaving 16 bases not matched to a gene. CDR3 region: CASSSIAGGGLFAEQFF. CDR3 nucleotides: TGTGCCAGCAGCTCTATAGCGGGAGGTGGCCTCTTTGCGGAGCAGTTCTTC.

This clone was seen a handful of times. The rearrangement links TRBV27 to TRBJ1-2, with D hard to call. The CDR3 contains 13 residues. Per the germline V gene, CDR1 is MNHEY and CDR2 is SMNVEV (reference sequence). The V end was cut by 4 bases, the J end by 3 bases, with 9 bases between. The CDR3 nucleotides read TGTGCCAGCAGTTCTGTAGTATACTATGGCTACACCTTC. This sequence encodes CASSSVVYYGYTF.

This clone was seen only a few times. The chain employs TRBV29-1 and TRBJ2-7; D possibly corresponds to TRBD2 (6 bases). The CDR3 consists of 12 residues. The germline CDR1 and CDR2 sequences are SQVTM and ANQGSEA. V was pared by 6 bases and J by 0 bases, with 9 bases between. The DNA of the CDR3 is TGCAGCGTGGGAGGCCTCTCCTACGAGCAGTACTTC. Amino acids: CSVGGLSYEQYF.

J is TRBJ2-3 and V is TRBV11-3, with 10 bases matching TRBD2. Germline lookup yields CDR1 SGHNT and CDR2 YENEEA. V gave up 6 bases and J gave up 0 bases; unmatched junction bases: 3. CDR3 size: 15 residues. DNA of the CDR3: TGTGCCAGCAGTCCACTAGCGGGGAGCACAGATACGCAGTATTTT. It yields the protein CASSPLAGSTDTQYF. The full variable domain, rest sourced from reference TRBV11-3 and TRBJ2-3, is EAGVVQSPRYKIIEKKQPVAFWCNPISGHNTLYWYLQNLGQGPELLIRYENEEAVDDSQLPKDRFSAERLKGVDSTLKIQPAELGDSAVYLCASSPLAGSTDTQYFGPGTRLTVL.

The chain employs TRBV24-1 and TRBJ1-4, with TRBD1 matching 9 bases. The ends lost 3 bases at V and 5 bases at J; junction bases unmatched: 3. This CDR3 is 15 amino acids long. Germline V gene lookup returns CDR1 KGHDR and CDR2 SFDVKD. The CDR3 loop is CATSDPDRGNEKLFF. For the CDR3, the DNA is TGTGCCACCAGTGATCCGGACAGGGGAAATGAAAAACTGTTTTTT.

V and J are TRBV30 and TRBJ1-1, with D maybe TRBD1 (6 bases). Per germline, CDR1 GTSNPN and CDR2 SVGIG (reference sequence). This CDR3 is built from 14 residues. V lost 5 bases, J lost 5 bases, and 18 bases lay in between. CDR3: CAWGGDSAGTEAFF. CDR3 sequence (DNA): TGTGCCTGGGGGGGCGACAGCGCGGGGACTGAAGCTTTCTTT.